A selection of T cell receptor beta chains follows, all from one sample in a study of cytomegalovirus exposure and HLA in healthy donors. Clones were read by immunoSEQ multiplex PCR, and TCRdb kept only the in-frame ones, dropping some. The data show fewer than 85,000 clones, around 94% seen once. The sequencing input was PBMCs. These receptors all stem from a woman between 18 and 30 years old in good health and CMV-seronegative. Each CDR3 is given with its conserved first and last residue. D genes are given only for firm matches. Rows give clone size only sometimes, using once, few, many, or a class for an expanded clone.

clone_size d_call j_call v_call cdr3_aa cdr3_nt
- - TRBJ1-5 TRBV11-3 CASSIGTPFLDSNQPQHF TGTGCCAGCAGCATCGGGACTCCTTTTCTAGATAGCAATCAGCCCCAGCATTTT
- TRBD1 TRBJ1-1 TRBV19 CASSLGGTGFTEAFF TGTGCCAGTAGTCTCGGCGGGACAGGGTTTACTGAAGCTTTCTTT
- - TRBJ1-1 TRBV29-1 CSVVLGTANTEAFF TGCAGCGTTGTTCTGGGCACGGCGAACACTGAAGCTTTCTTT
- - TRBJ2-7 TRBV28 CASSTYEGSYEQYF TGTGCCAGCAGTACCTACGAGGGATCCTACGAGCAGTACTTC
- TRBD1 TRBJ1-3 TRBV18 CASKVSTNRGLGNTIYF TGTGCCAGCAAAGTCTCGACGAACAGGGGGCTCGGAAACACCATATATTTT
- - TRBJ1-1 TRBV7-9 CASKRMNTEAFF TGTGCCAGCAAGCGAATGAACACTGAAGCTTTCTTT
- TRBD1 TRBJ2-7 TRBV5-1 CASSLIAGQGGREQYF TGCGCCAGCAGCTTAATAGCCGGACAGGGGGGACGCGAGCAGTACTTC
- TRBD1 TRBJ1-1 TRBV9 CASSETGGGTEAFF TGTGCCAGCAGCGAAACAGGGGGAGGCACTGAAGCTTTCTTT
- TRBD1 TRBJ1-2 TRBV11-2 CASSHRQGPNTF TGTGCCAGCAGCCATCGACAGGGCCCAAATACCTTC
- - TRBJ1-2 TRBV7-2 CASSWGWGEVGYTF TGTGCCAGCAGCTGGGGGTGGGGGGAGGTGGGCTACACCTTC
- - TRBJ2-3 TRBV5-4 CASSLVRPGKDTQYF TGTGCCAGCAGCTTGGTTCGGCCAGGGAAAGATACGCAGTATTTT
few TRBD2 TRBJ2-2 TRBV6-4 CASSERGDTGELFF TGTGCCAGCAGTGAGCGGGGGGACACCGGGGAGCTGTTTTTT
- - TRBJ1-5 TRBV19 CASSIMGRALFQPQHF TGTGCCAGTAGTATAATGGGCAGGGCCCTATTTCAGCCCCAGCATTTT
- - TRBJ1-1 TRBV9 CASSVVEGSEAFF TGTGCCAGCAGCGTAGTCGAAGGGAGTGAAGCTTTCTTT
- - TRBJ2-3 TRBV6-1 CASSESQGPDTQYF TGTGCCAGCAGTGAATCCCAGGGTCCCGATACGCAGTATTTT
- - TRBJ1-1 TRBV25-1 CASSEYNRPDTEAFF TGTGCCAGCAGTGAATACAACAGGCCGGACACTGAAGCTTTCTTT
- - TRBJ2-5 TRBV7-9 CASSPFQETQYF TGTGCCAGCAGCCCTTTCCAAGAGACCCAGTACTTC
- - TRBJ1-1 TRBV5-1 CASSTRQVPNTEAFF TGCGCCAGCAGCACGAGACAGGTCCCGAACACTGAAGCTTTCTTT
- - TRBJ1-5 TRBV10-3 CAISESGGGTQPQHF TGTGCCATCAGTGAGTCCGGGGGTGGCACTCAGCCCCAGCATTTT
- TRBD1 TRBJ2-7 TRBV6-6 CASRTTGTGAYEQYF TGTGCCAGCAGGACCACCGGGACAGGGGCCTACGAGCAGTACTTC
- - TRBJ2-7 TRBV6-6 CASSALAYEQYF TGTGCCAGCAGTGCGCTTGCCTACGAGCAGTACTTC
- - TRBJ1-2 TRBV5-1 CASSRGPGGGSNYGYTF TGCGCCAGCAGCAGAGGTCCCGGCGGGGGGTCTAACTATGGCTACACCTTC
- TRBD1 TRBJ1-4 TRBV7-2 CASSPTGQINEKLFF TGTGCCAGCAGCCCAACGGGACAGATCAATGAAAAACTGTTTTTT
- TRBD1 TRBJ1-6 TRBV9 CASGRRTGLLSPLHF TGTGCCAGCGGTCGTCGGACAGGGCTACTATCACCCCTCCACTTT
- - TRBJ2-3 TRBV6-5 CASSPLGGPGDTQYF TGTGCCAGCAGCCCCTTGGGGGGGCCCGGAGATACGCAGTATTTT
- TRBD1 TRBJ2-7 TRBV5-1 CASSATGAYEQYF TGCGCCAGCAGCGCGACAGGGGCCTACGAGCAGTACTTC
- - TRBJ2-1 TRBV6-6 CASSRDRFEQFF TGTGCCAGCAGCCGAGACAGGTTTGAGCAGTTCTTC
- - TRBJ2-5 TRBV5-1 CASSPNQETQYF TGCGCCAGCAGCCCTAACCAAGAGACCCAGTACTTC
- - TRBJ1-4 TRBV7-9 CASSLPAGRGEKLFF TGTGCCAGCAGCCTCCCGGCAGGGAGGGGTGAAAAACTGTTTTTT
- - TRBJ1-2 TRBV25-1 CASSEFRWQDGYTF TGTGCCAGCAGTGAATTTAGGTGGCAGGATGGCTACACCTTC
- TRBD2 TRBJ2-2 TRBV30 CAWSVGGGTNTGELFF TGTGCCTGGAGTGTGGGCGGGGGGACCAACACCGGGGAGCTGTTTTTT
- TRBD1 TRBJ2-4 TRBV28 CAGRGRGKNIQYF TGTGCCGGCAGGGGGCGGGGCAAAAACATTCAGTACTTC
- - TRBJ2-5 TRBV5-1 CASSQGPVETQYF TGCGCCAGCAGTCAGGGGCCCGTCGAGACCCAGTACTTC
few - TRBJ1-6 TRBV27 CASRFGPGTYNSPLHF TGTGCCAGCAGATTTGGTCCGGGAACCTATAATTCACCCCTCCACTTT
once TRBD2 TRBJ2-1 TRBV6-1 CASSVLAGGSGEQFF TGTGCCAGCAGTGTTCTAGCGGGGGGGTCTGGTGAGCAGTTCTTC